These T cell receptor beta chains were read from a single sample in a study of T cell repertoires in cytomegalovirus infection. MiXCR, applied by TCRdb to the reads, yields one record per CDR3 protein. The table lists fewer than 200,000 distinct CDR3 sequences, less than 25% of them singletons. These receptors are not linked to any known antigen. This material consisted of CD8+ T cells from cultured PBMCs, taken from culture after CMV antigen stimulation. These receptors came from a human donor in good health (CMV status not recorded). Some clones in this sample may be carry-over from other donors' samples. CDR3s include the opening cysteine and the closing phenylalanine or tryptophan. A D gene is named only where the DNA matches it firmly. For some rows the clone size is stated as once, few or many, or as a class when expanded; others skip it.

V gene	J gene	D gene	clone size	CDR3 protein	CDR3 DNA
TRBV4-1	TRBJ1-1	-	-	CASSQGSVRNTEAFF	TGCGCCAGCAGCCAAGGGTCCGTCCGGAACACTGAAGCTTTCTTT
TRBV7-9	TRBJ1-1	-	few	CASSLETGANTEAFF	TGTGCCAGCAGCCTAGAGACAGGAGCGAACACTGAAGCTTTCTTT
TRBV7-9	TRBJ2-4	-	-	CASSSPVSLAKNIQYF	TGTGCCAGCAGCTCCCCTGTTTCTCTAGCCAAAAACATTCAGTACTTC
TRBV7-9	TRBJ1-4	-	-	CASSFSRTGGEKLFF	TGTGCCAGCAGTTTTTCCCGGACTGGGGGAGAAAAACTGTTTTTT
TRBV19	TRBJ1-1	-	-	CASKFGGSDTEAFF	TGTGCCAGTAAATTTGGAGGGTCGGACACTGAAGCTTTCTTT
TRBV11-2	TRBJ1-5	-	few	CASSLPGTQPQHF	TGTGCCAGCAGCTTACCGGGTACTCAGCCCCAGCATTTT
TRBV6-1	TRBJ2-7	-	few	CASSFLAQGEQYF	TGTGCCAGCAGTTTCCTCGCCCAGGGCGAGCAGTACTTC
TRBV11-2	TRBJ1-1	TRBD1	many	CASTGDTGDAMNTEAFF	TGTGCCAGCACCGGGGACACAGGGGACGCAATGAACACTGAAGCTTTCTTT
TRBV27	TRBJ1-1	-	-	CASRPYRADTEAFF	TGTGCCAGCAGACCTTACAGGGCGGACACTGAAGCTTTCTTT
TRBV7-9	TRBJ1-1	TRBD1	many	CASSLGDRLFTEAFF	TGTGCCAGCAGCTTGGGGGACAGGCTCTTCACTGAAGCTTTCTTT
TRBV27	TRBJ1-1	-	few	CASSEGRANTEAFF	TGTGCCAGCAGCGAAGGAAGGGCGAACACTGAAGCTTTCTTT
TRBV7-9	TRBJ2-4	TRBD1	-	CASSSLGQGKNIQYF	TGTGCCAGCAGCAGCCTGGGACAGGGCAAAAACATTCAGTACTTC
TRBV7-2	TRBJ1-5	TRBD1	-	CASSPGTGGPSNQPQHF	TGTGCCAGCAGCCCGGGGACAGGGGGCCCTAGCAATCAGCCCCAGCATTTT
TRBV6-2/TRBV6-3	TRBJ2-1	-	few	CASSYRGGAHNEQFF	TGTGCCAGCAGTTACAGGGGGGGGGCCCACAATGAGCAGTTCTTC
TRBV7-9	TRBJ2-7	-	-	CASSQAGFYEQYF	TGTGCCAGCAGCCAGGCGGGGTTCTACGAGCAGTACTTC
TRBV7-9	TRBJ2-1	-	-	CASSSGWENEQFF	TGTGCCAGCAGCTCCGGTTGGGAGAATGAGCAGTTCTTC
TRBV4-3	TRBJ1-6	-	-	CASSQAGVGEEPLHF	TGCGCCAGCAGCCAAGCAGGGGTTGGGGAGGAACCCCTCCACTTT
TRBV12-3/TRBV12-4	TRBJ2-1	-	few	CASSTHRRGFMGEQFF	TGTGCCAGCAGTACTCACAGGAGGGGATTTATGGGTGAGCAGTTCTTC
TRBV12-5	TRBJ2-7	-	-	CASGEGGLTYEQYF	TGTGCTAGTGGAGAAGGGGGGCTTACCTACGAGCAGTACTTC
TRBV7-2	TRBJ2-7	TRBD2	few	CASSLAGGGYEQYF	TGTGCCAGCAGCTTAGCTGGGGGGGGATACGAGCAGTACTTC
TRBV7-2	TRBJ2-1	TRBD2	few	CASSLGTSGAYNEQFF	TGTGCCAGCAGCTTAGGGACTAGCGGAGCCTACAATGAGCAGTTCTTC
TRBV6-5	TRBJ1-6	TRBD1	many	CASSYSTGYNSPLHF	TGTGCCAGCAGTTACTCGACAGGGTATAATTCACCCCTCCACTTT
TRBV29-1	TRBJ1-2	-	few	CSVEVRAGYTF	TGCAGCGTTGAAGTCCGGGCCGGCTACACCTTC
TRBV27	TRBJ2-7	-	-	CASSLQVGSAEQYF	TGTGCCAGCAGTTTACAGGTTGGGTCTGCCGAGCAGTACTTC
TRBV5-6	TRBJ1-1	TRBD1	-	CASSWTGVWSLNGNTEAFF	TGTGCCAGCAGTTGGACAGGGGTTTGGAGTTTAAATGGTAACACTGAAGCTTTCTTT
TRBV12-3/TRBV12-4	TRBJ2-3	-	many	CASIRSGGPSTDTQYF	TGTGCCAGCATCCGGAGCGGAGGGCCTAGCACAGATACGCAGTATTTT
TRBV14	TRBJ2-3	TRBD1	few	CASSQERTGVADTQYF	TGTGCCAGCAGCCAAGAAAGGACAGGGGTAGCAGATACGCAGTATTTT
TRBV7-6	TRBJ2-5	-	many	CASSSKFRGGETQYF	TGTGCCAGCAGCTCCAAATTCAGGGGGGGAGAGACCCAGTACTTC
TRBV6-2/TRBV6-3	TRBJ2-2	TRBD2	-	CASSYSHSGVLYTGELFF	TGTGCCAGCAGTTACTCCCACAGCGGGGTATTGTACACCGGGGAGCTGTTTTTT
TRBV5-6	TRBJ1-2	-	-	CASSLEGSRVDGYTF	TGTGCCAGCAGCTTGGAAGGCTCCAGAGTGGATGGCTACACCTTC
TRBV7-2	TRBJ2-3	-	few	CASSLAVGGQNFNTDTQYF	TGTGCCAGCAGCTTAGCAGTTGGAGGGCAAAACTTCAACACAGATACGCAGTATTTT
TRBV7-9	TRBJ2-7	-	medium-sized	CASSLVSYEQYF	TGTGCCAGCAGCTTAGTCTCCTACGAGCAGTACTTC
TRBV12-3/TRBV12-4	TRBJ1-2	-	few	CASSFRGLDGYTF	TGTGCCAGCAGTTTCAGAGGGCTCGATGGCTACACCTTC
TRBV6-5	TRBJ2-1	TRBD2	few	CASSPSGGFLEQFF	TGTGCCAGCAGTCCTAGCGGGGGATTTCTGGAGCAGTTCTTC
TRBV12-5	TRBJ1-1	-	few	CASPSGTNTEAFF	TGTGCTAGCCCTTCTGGAACGAACACTGAAGCTTTCTTT
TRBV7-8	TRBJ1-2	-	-	CASSSPRGAGYGYTF	TGTGCCAGCAGCTCCCCCCGAGGGGCTGGCTATGGCTACACCTTC
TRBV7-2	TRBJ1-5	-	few	CASSRLGQGFVGNQPQHF	TGTGCCAGCAGCCGACTGGGCCAGGGCTTCGTAGGCAATCAGCCCCAGCATTTT
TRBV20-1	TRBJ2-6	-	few	CSAPDREGIGANVLTF	TGCAGTGCTCCTGACAGGGAGGGGATCGGGGCCAACGTCCTGACTTTC
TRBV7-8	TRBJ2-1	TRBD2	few	CASSSRTSGGLSEQFF	TGTGCCAGCAGCTCTCGGACTAGCGGGGGCCTCAGCGAGCAGTTCTTC
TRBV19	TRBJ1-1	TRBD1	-	CASRDRGMNTEAFF	TGTGCCAGTAGGGACAGGGGAATGAACACTGAAGCTTTCTTT
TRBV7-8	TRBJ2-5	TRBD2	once	CASRTGTSGGRNQETQYF	TGTGCCAGCAGGACCGGGACTAGCGGGGGCCGGAACCAAGAGACCCAGTACTTC
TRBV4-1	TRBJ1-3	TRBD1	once	CASSRDISLLARTGTGNTIYF	TGCGCCAGCAGCCGCGATATAAGTTTGCTCGCTCGGACAGGGACTGGAAACACCATATATTTT
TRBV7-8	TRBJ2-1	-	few	CASSHGSEPYNEQFF	TGTGCCAGCAGCCACGGGAGCGAGCCCTACAATGAGCAGTTCTTC
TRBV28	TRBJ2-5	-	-	CASSSPGYQETQYF	TGTGCCAGCAGTTCGCCCGGGTACCAAGAGACCCAGTACTTC
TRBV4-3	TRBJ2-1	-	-	CASSQGGGHSSYNEQFF	TGCGCCAGCAGCCAAGGGGGGGGCCACAGCTCCTACAATGAGCAGTTCTTC
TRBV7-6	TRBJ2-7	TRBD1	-	CASSTTGTGLYEQYF	TGTGCCAGCAGCACAACCGGGACAGGGCTATACGAGCAGTACTTC
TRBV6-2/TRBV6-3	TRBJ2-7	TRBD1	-	CASSYGDRGYEQYF	TGTGCCAGCAGTTATGGGGACAGGGGTTACGAGCAGTACTTC
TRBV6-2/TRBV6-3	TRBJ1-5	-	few	CASRGIQGSNQPQHF	TGTGCCAGCAGAGGAATACAGGGTAGCAATCAGCCCCAGCATTTT
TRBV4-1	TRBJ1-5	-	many	CASSQVEGQPQHF	TGCGCCAGCAGCCAAGTTGAGGGCCAGCCCCAGCATTTT
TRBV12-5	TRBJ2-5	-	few	CASGLRGIQETQYF	TGTGCTAGTGGTTTGCGAGGAATTCAAGAGACCCAGTACTTC
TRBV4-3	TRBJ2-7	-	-	CASSQDRAIYEQYF	TGCGCCAGCAGCCAAGACAGGGCGATCTACGAGCAGTACTTC
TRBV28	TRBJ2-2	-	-	CASRIRSLTNTGELFF	TGTGCCAGCAGAATCCGAAGCCTAACGAACACCGGGGAGCTGTTTTTT
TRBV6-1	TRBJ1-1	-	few	CASSEAFSPEAFF	TGTGCCAGCAGTGAAGCTTTTAGCCCTGAAGCTTTCTTT
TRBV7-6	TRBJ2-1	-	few	CASSLGEWNEQFF	TGTGCCAGCAGCTTAGGAGAATGGAATGAGCAGTTCTTC
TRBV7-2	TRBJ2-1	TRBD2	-	CASSLGTSASYNEQFF	TGTGCCAGCAGCTTAGGGACTAGCGCCTCCTACAATGAGCAGTTCTTC
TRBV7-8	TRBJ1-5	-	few	CASSLEGYLPPQHF	TGTGCCAGCAGCTTAGAAGGTTACCTCCCCCCCCAGCATTTT
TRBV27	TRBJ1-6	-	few	CASSIDRSVNSPLHF	TGTGCCAGCAGTATTGACAGGAGTGTTAATTCACCCCTCCACTTT
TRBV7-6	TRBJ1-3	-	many	CASSLVRPSGNTIYF	TGTGCCAGCAGCTTAGTCAGGCCCTCTGGAAACACCATATATTTT
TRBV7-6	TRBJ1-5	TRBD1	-	CASSPGTGGFGPQHF	TGTGCCAGCAGCCCCGGGACAGGGGGCTTCGGGCCCCAGCATTTT
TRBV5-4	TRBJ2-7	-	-	CASSFSGADHEQYF	TGTGCCAGCAGCTTCAGTGGGGCCGACCACGAGCAGTACTTC